This TCR beta chain was captured by sequencing in a study of response to subunit inactivated influenza vaccine. V was cut by 3 bases and J by 0 bases, with 16 bases left in between. The germline V gene has CDR1 SGHKS and CDR2 YYEKEE (reference sequence). This CDR3 comprises 16 residues. Study results and limitations: Researchers suggested that each seasonal influenza vaccination recruits few new T cells.

TCRdb re-called the RT-PCR reads with MiXCR, one entry per CDR3 protein. The table includes about 530,000 distinct CDR3 sequences, roughly 13% detected once. Comment on this clonotype: Its specificity is unknown.

The sequence came from a man aged 50 to 59 who received an inactivated influenza vaccine. Specimen: PBMCs from blood, collected about 40 days after vaccination. V and J are TRBV5-5 and TRBJ2-7; possible D gene TRBD2, 7 bases. Here the CDR3 reads CASSSGPGGVSYEQYF. DNA of the CDR3: TGTGCCAGCAGCTCGGGCCCGGGGGGCGTCTCCTACGAGCAGTACTTC.